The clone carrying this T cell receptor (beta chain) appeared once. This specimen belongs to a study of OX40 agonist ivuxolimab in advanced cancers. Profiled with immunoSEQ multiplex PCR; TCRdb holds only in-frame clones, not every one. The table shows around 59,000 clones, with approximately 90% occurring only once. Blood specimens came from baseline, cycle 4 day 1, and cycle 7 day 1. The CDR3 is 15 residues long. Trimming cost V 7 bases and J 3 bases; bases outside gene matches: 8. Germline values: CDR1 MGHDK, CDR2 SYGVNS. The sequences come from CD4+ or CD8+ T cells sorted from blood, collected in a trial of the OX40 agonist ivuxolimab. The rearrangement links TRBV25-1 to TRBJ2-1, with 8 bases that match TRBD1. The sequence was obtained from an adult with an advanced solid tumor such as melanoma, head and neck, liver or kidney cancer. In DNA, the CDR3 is TGTGCCAGCACCCTAGGACAGGGACACTACAATGAGCAGTTCTTC. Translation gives CASTLGQGHYNEQFF.